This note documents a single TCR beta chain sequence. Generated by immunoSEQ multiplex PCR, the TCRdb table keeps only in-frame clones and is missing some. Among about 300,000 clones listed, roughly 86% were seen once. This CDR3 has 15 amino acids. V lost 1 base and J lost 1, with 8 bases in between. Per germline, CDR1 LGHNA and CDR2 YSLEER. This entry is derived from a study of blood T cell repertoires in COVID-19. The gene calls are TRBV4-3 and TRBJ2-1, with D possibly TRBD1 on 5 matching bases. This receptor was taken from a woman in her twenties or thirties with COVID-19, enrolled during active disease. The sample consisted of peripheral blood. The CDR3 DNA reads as TGCGCCAGCAGCCAAGGGGGCGCGTCCTACAATGAGCAGTTCTTC. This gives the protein CASSQGGASYNEQFF.